This T cell receptor beta chain was found in a study of CD8+ T cells in alopecia areata. General study findings and limits: Shared TCR sequences were less clear between patients than in mice, possibly partly from HLA diversity. Sequenced scalp T cells also include alphabeta T cells resident in normal skin.

Following RNA extraction, reverse transcription yielded cDNA that acted as the sequencing template. Only in-frame clones appear in the TCRdb table, and some are missing; sequencing was by immunoSEQ multiplex PCR. Of 100,000 to 150,000 clones detected, 47% appear once; the ten largest clones hold 10% to 13%. CDR3 length equals 13 residues. CDR1 is SQVTM, CDR2 ANQGSEA, per germline. Trimming shortened V by 0 bases and J by 4 bases, and 9 bases separated the two germline ends. The sorting of PBMCs gave CD4+ and CD8+ T cells. The sample holds a few counts of this clone. Antigen: not known. The clonotype comes from a human donor with alopecia areata. The rearrangement joins TRBV29-1 to TRBJ2-5, with D unclear. The specimen sequenced was NKG2D-low CD8+ T cells sorted from blood. CDR3 bases: TGCAGCGTTGAAGATCTCCTTTTAGAGACCCAGTACTTC. Translated, it gives CSVEDLLLETQYF.